This T cell receptor beta chain is from a study of T cell responses to AZD1222 COVID-19 vaccine. General study points: Two doses of AZD1222 preceded a rise in Spike-specific TCR breadth and depth.

Profiling relied on immunoSEQ multiplex PCR, and the TCRdb table lists in-frame clones only, not all of them. The sample lists under 200,000 clones, about 91% occurring once. CDR3 length: 18 residues. Trimming took 1 base from V and 8 from J; bases not matched to a gene: 9. The germline V gene has CDR1 SGHAT and CDR2 FQNNGV. In its sample, this clone was seen once. What it recognizes is unknown. This clonotype was obtained from an adult who received the AZD1222 COVID-19 vaccine. This chain uses TRBV11-2 with TRBJ2-4, with TRBD2 matching over 15 bases. The sequencing used peripheral blood, collected 28 days after the second AZD1222 dose. The CDR3 bases are TGTGCCAGCAGCTTAGGAGAGGGGACTAGCGGGAGGTCTCACATTCAGTACTTC. This gives the protein CASSLGEGTSGRSHIQYF.